This TCR beta chain was recorded in a study of cytomegalovirus exposure and HLA in healthy donors. The PCR used 60 Vbeta and 13 Jbeta primers. This table comes from immunoSEQ multiplex PCR, and its TCRdb copy is limited to in-frame clones, with some not included. This sample yields over 65,000 clones, of which roughly four fifths are seen a single time; roughly 7.4% belongs to the top ten. Germline V gene sequence: CDR1 SGHRS, CDR2 YFSETQ. The ends were cut back, 6 bases at V and 5 bases at J, with 14 bases in the middle. This CDR3 region has 13 residues. The TCR sequence derives from a woman aged 25 to 39 in good health and CMV-seropositive. The sequenced sample was PBMCs. The chain employs TRBV5-1 and TRBJ2-5; tentative D call: TRBD2 (7 bases). CDR3 protein: CASMGGPGETQYF. The CDR3 DNA reads TGCGCCAGCATGGGGGGGCCGGGGGAGACCCAGTACTTC.